This T cell receptor (beta chain) was obtained from a study of cytomegalovirus exposure and HLA in healthy donors. Background on the study: Most donors, about 82% of several hundred genotyped, fell in the Caucasian-associated ancestry cluster.

Germline assignment: CDR1 SGDLS and CDR2 YYNGEE. V was clipped by 3 bases and J by 4 bases; unmatched bases: 11. This CDR3 is 17 amino acids long. PCR was performed using 60 Vbeta and 13 Jbeta primers. Repertoires were generated with immunoSEQ multiplex PCR, while TCRdb's copy carries only in-frame clones and drops some. The sample yields 100,000 to 150,000 clones, around 78% seen once. The material sequenced was PBMCs. The TCR comes from a man aged 45-65 years in good health and CMV-seronegative. The chain has TRBV9 and TRBJ1-5, with 9 bases that match TRBD1. The CDR3 sequence is CASSGGTGRQGNQPQHF. The CDR3 DNA reads TGTGCCAGCAGCGGCGGGACAGGGAGACAGGGGAATCAGCCCCAGCATTTT.